Reported below is one T cell receptor beta chain. The sample comes from a study of blood T cell repertoires in COVID-19. The CDR3 consists of 14 residues. Losses at the gene ends were 0 bases for V and 11 bases for J; bases not matched to a gene: 9. Germline V gene lookup returns CDR1 MNHEY and CDR2 SVGAGI. Some clones are missing from TCRdb's copy, which holds only in-frame ones; the method was immunoSEQ multiplex PCR. The table includes around 260,000 clones, about 87% detected once. The rearrangement uses TRBV6-5 and TRBJ2-7; TRBD1 matches 8 bases. The material sequenced was peripheral blood. This clonotype was sampled from a man between 60 and 75 years old who had recovered from COVID-19. The CDR3 loop reads CASSYSRTGNSEYF. CDR3 in DNA: TGTGCCAGCAGTTACTCGAGGACAGGGAATTCTGAGTACTTC.